Shown below are 17 T cell receptor beta chains from a single sample sequenced in a study of blood T cell repertoires in COVID-19 (TCRdb year 2020). Libraries were built with the immunoSEQ multiplex PCR assay. As stored in TCRdb, this immuneACCESS dataset retains in-frame rearrangements with V and J assigned. A fraction of the clones does not appear; measured against another copy, unresolved V genes explain less than half of the discrepancy, and the remainder lacks a known reason. For this sample the table gives 110,000 to 150,000 clones, of which around 75% were detected only once. The ten largest clones take up approximately 5.2% of the sample. Input material: peripheral blood. These TCRs come from a woman aged 70-85 years with COVID-19, enrolled during active disease.

CDR3: CASSPRGGRYGELFF. For the CDR3, the DNA is TGTGCCAGCAGCCCACGGGGGGGCCGATACGGGGAGCTGTTTTTT. This chain uses TRBV7-2 with TRBJ2-2; 8 nucleotides match TRBD2. This CDR3 has 15 residues. Trimming at V came to 5 bases and at J to 7 bases, leaving 9 bases not matched to a gene. Per the germline V gene, CDR1 is SGHTA and CDR2 is FQGNSA. Full variable domain (outside the CDR3, taken from reference TRBV7-2 and TRBJ2-2): GAGVSQSPSNKVTEKGKDVELRCDPISGHTALYWYRQSLGQGLEFLIYFQGNSAPDKSGLPSDRFSAERTGGSVSTLTIQRTQQEDSAVYLCASSPRGGRYGELFFGEGSRLTVL.

The CDR3, as DNA: TGCGCCAGCAGCTTACAGGGGTCGGAGGTATATGGCTACACCTTC. It specifies CASSLQGSEVYGYTF. The chain combines TRBV5-1 with TRBJ1-2; 7 nucleotides match TRBD1. V gave up 2 bases and J gave up 5 bases; unmatched junction bases: 9. This CDR3 is built from 15 residues. Germline V lookup: CDR1 SGHRS, CDR2 YFSETQ.

The rearrangement links TRBV5-1 to TRBJ1-3; 8 nucleotides align to TRBD1. V shed 0 bases, J shed 8 bases, and the junction held 4 bases outside the gene matches. Per germline, CDR1 SGHRS and CDR2 YFSETQ. The CDR3 contains 14 residues. The CDR3 reads CASSLAGQGDTIYF. Written as DNA, the CDR3 is TGCGCCAGCAGCTTGGCCGGACAGGGAGACACCATATATTTT.

The chain employs TRBV6-5 and TRBJ1-1; 8 bases map to TRBD1. The V and J ends lost 6 bases and 4 bases, in that order; junction bases with no gene match: 1. The CDR3 is 12 amino acids. Looked up from germline, CDR1 is MNHEY and CDR2 is SVGAGI. CDR3 nucleotide sequence: TGTGCCAGCAGCACAGGGGGCACTGAAGCTTTCTTT. Encoded protein: CASSTGGTEAFF.

V and J are TRBV28 and TRBJ1-1; D call uncertain. V was shortened by 7 bases and J by 1 base, with 10 bases between the two germline ends. This CDR3 has 13 residues. From germline, CDR1 is MDHEN and CDR2 SYDVKM. CDR3 in DNA: TGTGCCAGCACCGCACCGGGGAACACTGAAGCTTTCTTT. Its translation: CASTAPGNTEAFF.

The rearrangement links TRBV24-1 to TRBJ2-7; tentatively, D is TRBD2 (6 bases). Deletions cut 9 bases from V and 0 bases from J, with 11 bases between. The CDR3 contains 13 residues. Germline assignment: CDR1 KGHDR and CDR2 SFDVKD. This CDR3 is CATEQGGSYEQYF. The CDR3 coding sequence is TGTGCCACCGAGCAGGGAGGCTCCTACGAGCAGTACTTC.

The J gene is TRBJ2-7, the V gene TRBV30; tentatively, D is TRBD2 (5 bases). Germline V CDR1 and CDR2: GTSNPN, SVGIG (reference sequence). V dropped 3 bases and J dropped 2 bases, with 11 bases sitting between them. The CDR3 is 13 amino acids. As DNA, the CDR3 is TGTGCCTGGAGACCGACGGGGACCTACGAGCAGTACTTC. Amino acid sequence: CAWRPTGTYEQYF.

The V and J genes are TRBV19 and TRBJ2-5, with 9 bases matching TRBD2. The length of the CDR3 is 16 residues. V lost 1 base, J lost 1 base, and 4 bases stayed unmatched. CDR1 is LNHDA and CDR2 is SQIVND in the germline V gene (reference sequence). The CDR3 DNA reads TGTGCCAGTAGTATAGGCAGCGGGGGGATCCAAGAGACCCAGTACTTC. This codes for CASSIGSGGIQETQYF.

The chain has TRBV2 and TRBJ1-6; 7 bases map to TRBD1. Unmatched junction bases numbered 8, after V lost 6 bases and J lost 0 bases. This CDR3 has 17 amino acids. Per germline, CDR1 SNHLY and CDR2 FYNNEI. In DNA, the CDR3 is TGTGCCAGCAGGGCCTTCGGGACAGTCTCCTATAATTCACCCCTCCACTTT. It encodes CASRAFGTVSYNSPLHF.

The rearrangement joins TRBV19 to TRBJ2-1, with a tentative D call TRBD2 (5 bases). Between the trimmed V and J ends, which lost 0 bases and 1 base, there was a span of 7 bases. Germline V gives CDR1 LNHDA, CDR2 SQIVND (reference sequence). The CDR3 length is 15 residues. The CDR3 bases are TGTGCCAGTAGTATAGAAGAGGGTTCCTACAATGAGCAGTTCTTC. Translation gives CASSIEEGSYNEQFF.

The chain recombines TRBV7-2 with TRBJ1-1; 7 bases are a match to TRBD1. In germline, CDR1 is SGHTA, CDR2 FQGNSA. The CDR3 has 15 residues. V dropped 1 base and J dropped 4; count of bases not matched to a gene: 6. Written as DNA, the CDR3 is TGTGCCAGCAGCTTAGTCAAGGGGGCTGCCACTGAAGCTTTCTTT. Translating it yields CASSLVKGAATEAFF.

This chain joins TRBV5-1 and TRBJ1-1; D is unclear. Germline V gene sequence: CDR1 SGHRS, CDR2 YFSETQ. V was shortened by 5 bases and J by 1 base, with 9 bases between the two germline ends. This CDR3 spans 13 amino acids. Here the CDR3 DNA reads TGCGCCAGCAGGGGCGGAGGGAACACTGAAGCTTTCTTT. Translating it yields CASRGGGNTEAFF.

V gene TRBV15 combines with J gene TRBJ1-5, with TRBD1 as a possible D gene (6 bases). The CDR3 extends over 15 amino acids. V lost 1 base to trimming and J lost 0 bases, with 7 bases between them. CDR1 and CDR2 from the germline V gene are LNHNV and YYDKDF (reference sequence). The CDR3 spells CATSRGTDSNQPQHF. The DNA of the CDR3 is TGTGCCACCAGCAGAGGGACAGATAGCAATCAGCCCCAGCATTTT.

This chain connects TRBV29-1 to TRBJ2-1, with 12 bases lining up with TRBD2. Germline trimming cut 6 bases from V and 4 bases from J; bases unmatched to any gene: 1. CDR3 length equals 13 residues. The germline V gene encodes CDR1 SQVTM and CDR2 ANQGSEA. The CDR3 loop reads CSVLAGGYNEQFF. CDR3 nucleotide sequence: TGCAGCGTACTAGCGGGGGGTTACAATGAGCAGTTCTTC.

The rearrangement joins TRBV30 to TRBJ1-4; D may be TRBD1 (6 bases). Trimming took 3 bases from V and 5 from J, leaving 16 bases between them. CDR1 is GTSNPN and CDR2 is SVGIG in the germline V gene (reference sequence). The CDR3 is 15 residues long. This CDR3 reads CAWRPGTSRNEKLFF. The CDR3 region has the DNA TGTGCCTGGAGGCCGGGGACATCCCGAAATGAAAAACTGTTTTTT.

The gene calls are TRBV5-1 and TRBJ1-1; D remains ambiguous. Germline V gives CDR1 SGHRS, CDR2 YFSETQ. This CDR3 region has 13 residues. V lost 4 bases, J lost 4 bases, and 11 bases lay in between. For the CDR3, the DNA is TGCGCCAGCAGCCTCAAATCGGGCACTGAAGCTTTCTTT. Protein: CASSLKSGTEAFF.

The chain has TRBV30 and TRBJ2-7; D uncertain. V lost 0 bases to trimming and J lost 6 bases, with 6 bases between them. Germline values: CDR1 GTSNPN, CDR2 SVGIG (reference sequence). The CDR3 is 11 amino acids. The CDR3 DNA follows: TGTGCCTGGAGTGTACGGTTCGAGCAGTACTTC. The encoded protein is CAWSVRFEQYF.